Below, 27 T cell receptor beta chains from the same sample are listed, as sequenced in a study of T cells in pancreatic ductal adenocarcinoma. No neoadjuvant therapy was given to the selected pancreatic ductal adenocarcinoma patients before their surgery. Generated by immunoSEQ multiplex PCR, the TCRdb table keeps only in-frame clones and is missing some. The sample lists approximately 97,000 clones, 90% to 95% occurring once. Material for sequencing was PBMCs. The receptor set was obtained from a human donor with pancreatic ductal adenocarcinoma.

The rearrangement joins TRBV5-3 to TRBJ2-3; possibly TRBD2 for D (6 bases). TRBV5-3 is classed as an ORF, of uncertain function. The ends were cut back, 3 bases at V and 1 base at J, with 12 bases in the middle. This CDR3 region has 15 residues. CDR3 protein: CARSSRWGGTDTQYF. The CDR3 nucleotides read TGTGCCAGAAGCTCCCGCTGGGGGGGCACAGATACGCAGTATTTT.

V is TRBV7-9 and J is TRBJ1-3; the match to TRBD1 covers 7 bases. The ends lost 8 bases at V and 0 bases at J; junction bases unmatched: 7. The CDR3 loop spans 15 amino acids. Germline values: CDR1 SEHNR, CDR2 FQNEAQ (reference sequence). CDR3: CASGRQGSSGNTIYF. The DNA for the CDR3 is TGTGCCAGCGGCAGACAGGGTAGCTCTGGAAACACCATATATTTT.

The count of this clone is one. V usage is TRBV6-1 and J usage is TRBJ1-1, with no clear D. Germline V CDR1 and CDR2: MNHNS, SASEGT. Trimming pared 2 bases from V and 1 base from J, leaving 11 bases between. This CDR3 region has 15 residues. CDR3 sequence: CASSERRGANTEAFF. In DNA form, the CDR3 reads TGTGCCAGCAGTGAAAGACGGGGAGCGAACACTGAAGCTTTCTTT.

The V call is TRBV30, the J call TRBJ2-2, with D maybe TRBD1 (6 bases). This CDR3 has 14 residues. V was trimmed by 5 bases and J by 6 bases, leaving 16 bases between them. Germline loops: CDR1 GTSNPN, CDR2 SVGIG (reference sequence). The CDR3 protein is CAWLKGTSSGELFF. In DNA, the CDR3 is TGTGCCTGGCTTAAAGGGACATCGTCCGGGGAGCTGTTTTTT.

The rearrangement uses TRBV7-9 and TRBJ2-1, with 7 positions matching TRBD2. V lost 5 bases and J lost 8; bases outside the gene matches: 15. Germline assignment: CDR1 SEHNR and CDR2 FQNEAQ (reference sequence). CDR3 size: 16 residues. The CDR3 DNA sequence: TGTGCCAGCAGCATTAGTGCACTCGCGGGAGTGGATGAGCAGTTCTTC. It specifies CASSISALAGVDEQFF.

The chain has TRBV27 and TRBJ2-3, with TRBD2 identical over 10 bases. Germline-derived CDR1 and CDR2 are MNHEY and SMNVEV (reference sequence). This CDR3 is built from 15 residues. J lost 1 base, V lost 3 bases, and 1 base had no gene match. The CDR3, as DNA: TGTGCCAGCAGTTTCGGGACTAGCGGCACAGATACGCAGTATTTT. It is translated as CASSFGTSGTDTQYF.

This chain joins TRBV7-3 and TRBJ1-1, with D maybe TRBD1 (5 bases). V shed 1 base and J shed 5 bases, with 14 bases lying between them. In germline, CDR1 is SGHTA, CDR2 FQGTGA. The CDR3 spans 15 residues. CDR3: CASSLNGVGGTEAFF. CDR3 coding DNA: TGTGCCAGCAGCTTAAACGGGGTTGGGGGGACTGAAGCTTTCTTT.

The chain is built from TRBV19 and TRBJ2-7, with 11 positions matching TRBD2. The ends lost 4 bases at V and 3 bases at J; junction bases unmatched: 8. The CDR3 sequence is 16 residues long. The germline CDR1 and CDR2 sequences are LNHDA and SQIVND (reference sequence). CDR3 loop: CASSKGGTSGSYEQYF. CDR3 nucleotide sequence: TGTGCCAGTAGTAAGGGAGGTACTAGCGGGAGCTACGAGCAGTACTTC.

This chain joins TRBV5-1 and TRBJ2-1; 9 bases fit TRBD2. V shed 0 bases and J 2 bases; nucleotides not matched to a gene: 6. Germline lookup yields CDR1 SGHRS and CDR2 YFSETQ. This CDR3 comprises 17 residues. The CDR3 is CASSLEVLAGTYNEQFF. CDR3 DNA: TGCGCCAGCAGCTTGGAAGTACTAGCGGGTACCTACAATGAGCAGTTCTTC.

This clone was detected only once. The rearrangement uses TRBV2 and TRBJ2-7; 10 bases align to TRBD1. Germline CDR1 SNHLY, CDR2 FYNNEI. V was pared by 6 bases and J by 5 bases, with 10 bases of the junction left unmatched. The CDR3 has 15 residues. The CDR3 DNA reads as TGTGCCAGCAGCCAGCACGGGACAGGGGTGAACGAGCAGTACTTC. It yields the protein CASSQHGTGVNEQYF.

The rearrangement uses TRBV6-1 and TRBJ1-2; D might be TRBD1 (5 bases). Germline V gene lookup returns CDR1 MNHNS and CDR2 SASEGT. The CDR3 consists of 14 residues. The V gene lost 2 bases and the J gene lost 1 base, with 8 bases spanning the gap. The CDR3 region has the DNA TGTGCCAGCAGTGAATACGGGGGTAACTATGGCTACACCTTC. It encodes CASSEYGGNYGYTF.

This clone was recorded only once. The chain has TRBV4-2 and TRBJ2-3; D might be TRBD2 (5 bases). The CDR3 is made up of 18 amino acids. Germline loops: CDR1 LGHNA, CDR2 YNFKEQ. Trimming took off 1 base at V and 1 base at J, with 18 bases between the two ends. The CDR3 reads CASSQATSRRLGTDTQYF. For the CDR3, the DNA is TGTGCCAGCAGCCAAGCAACTAGTAGAAGGCTGGGCACAGATACGCAGTATTTT.

The chain carries TRBV30 and TRBJ2-7; TRBD2 matches 7 bases. The trim removed 2 bases at V and 2 bases at J, leaving 9 bases unmatched. The CDR3 has 15 amino acids. Germline values: CDR1 GTSNPN, CDR2 SVGIG (reference sequence). The CDR3 nucleotides read TGTGCCTGGAGTAGGGCAAGCGGGGCGACCTACGAGCAGTACTTC. Its translation: CAWSRASGATYEQYF.

This clone has only a few counts. This chain connects TRBV20-1 to TRBJ2-2; D unresolved. CDR1 and CDR2 (germline): DFQATT, SNEGSKA (reference sequence). The CDR3 is 11 amino acids. CDR3 sequence reads: CRAWSGGELFF. In DNA, the CDR3 is TGCAGGGCCTGGAGTGGCGGGGAGCTGTTTTTT.

The chain uses TRBV7-2 and TRBJ2-1; D gene unclear. V dropped 8 bases and J dropped 5 bases, with 7 bases sitting between them. Germline values: CDR1 SGHTA, CDR2 FQGNSA. The CDR3 sequence is 11 residues long. The CDR3 region has the DNA TGTGCCAGCTCACGGGACAATGAGCAGTTCTTC. Its protein is CASSRDNEQFF.

CDR3 DNA: TGTGCCAGCTCACCAGGACTAGCGGGATTTGAGCAGTTCTTC. Translating it yields CASSPGLAGFEQFF. The chain uses TRBV18 and TRBJ2-1; 12 bases are shared with TRBD2. The V gene end was trimmed by 2 bases and the J gene end by 9 bases; junction bases not matched to a gene: 2. Germline values: CDR1 KGHSH, CDR2 LQKENI. This CDR3 contains 14 residues.

This chain connects TRBV11-2 to TRBJ2-6; no firm D call. The CDR3 consists of 14 residues. Trimming shortened V by 5 bases and J by 0 bases, and 5 bases separated the two germline ends. CDR1 and CDR2 from the germline V gene are SGHAT and FQNNGV. Here the CDR3 reads CASSRLSGANVLTF. The CDR3 DNA sequence: TGTGCCAGCAGCCGACTCTCTGGGGCCAACGTCCTGACTTTC.

The rearrangement uses TRBV30 and TRBJ2-1; possible D gene TRBD2, 5 bases. Germline CDR1 GTSNPN, CDR2 SVGIG (reference sequence). The CDR3 length is 14 residues. Between the trimmed V and J ends, which lost 0 bases and 1 base, there was a span of 7 bases. The CDR3 DNA sequence: TGTGCCTGGAGTGTAGGCGGGTCCTACAATGAGCAGTTCTTC. Encoded protein: CAWSVGGSYNEQFF.

This clone appeared a single time. V usage is TRBV5-1 and J usage is TRBJ2-3; tentative D call: TRBD2 (6 bases). This CDR3 has 15 residues. Looked up from germline, CDR1 is SGHRS and CDR2 is YFSETQ. V was shortened by 5 bases and J by 5 bases, with 18 bases between the two germline ends. DNA of the CDR3: TGCGCCAGCAGGGCCAGGGAGGAGTGGAGAGATACGCAGTATTTT. Translating gives CASRAREEWRDTQYF.

The V gene is TRBV7-3, the J gene TRBJ2-1; 7 bases map to TRBD2. CDR1 and CDR2 (germline): SGHTA, FQGTGA. The V gene end was trimmed by 6 bases and the J gene end by 0 bases; junction bases not matched to a gene: 17. CDR3 length: 19 residues. CDR3 sequence reads: CASRPIAGWNRSSYNEQFF. CDR3 sequence (DNA): TGTGCCAGCAGGCCCATAGCGGGCTGGAATCGTAGCTCCTACAATGAGCAGTTCTTC. Filled out from reference TRBV7-3 and TRBJ2-1, the complete variable domain reads GAGVSQTPSNKVTEKGKYVELRCDPISGHTALYWYRQSLGQGPEFLIYFQGTGAADDSGLPNDRFFAVRPEGSVSTLKIQRTERGDSAVYLCASRPIAGWNRSSYNEQFFGPGTRLTVL.

This clone appeared a single time. The chain uses TRBV30 and TRBJ2-7, with TRBD2 identical over 8 bases. This CDR3 has 15 amino acids. The V gene's germline CDR1 is GTSNPN and CDR2 SVGIG (reference sequence). The V segment lost 3 bases and the J segment 4 bases; nucleotides outside the gene matches: 11. In DNA form, the CDR3 reads TGTGCCTGGAGCCTAACGGGACTAGATACGTACGAGCAGTACTTC. Its protein product is CAWSLTGLDTYEQYF.

The rearrangement links TRBV28 to TRBJ2-7; 12 bases fit TRBD1. V lost 0 bases, J lost 6 bases, and 6 bases stayed unmatched. This CDR3 contains 16 residues. Germline V lookup: CDR1 MDHEN, CDR2 SYDVKM. For the CDR3, the DNA is TGTGCCAGCAGTTTATGGGTGGGACAGGGGGCCCTCGAGCAGTACTTC. This gives the protein CASSLWVGQGALEQYF. Complete variable domain (other parts from reference TRBV28 and TRBJ2-7): DVKVTQSSRYLVKRTGEKVFLECVQDMDHENMFWYRQDPGLGLRLIYFSYDVKMKEKGDIPEGYSVSREKKERFSLILESASTNQTSMYLCASSLWVGQGALEQYFGPGTRLTVT.

The chain links TRBV19 to TRBJ1-1, with TRBD1 as a possible D gene (6 bases). The germline CDR1 and CDR2 sequences are LNHDA and SQIVND (reference sequence). The CDR3 has 15 residues. V lost 6 bases and J lost 5, with 19 bases in between. The CDR3 here is CASSVSGTPNTEAFF. The CDR3 DNA reads as TGTGCCAGTAGCGTTTCTGGGACACCAAATACTGAAGCTTTCTTT.

The chain has TRBV2 and TRBJ2-7; D possibly corresponds to TRBD1 (5 bases). The CDR3 has 14 residues. The germline gives CDR1 SNHLY, CDR2 FYNNEI. V dropped 6 bases and J dropped 5 bases, with 17 bases sitting between them. The CDR3 spells CASRTERGGNEQYF. DNA of the CDR3: TGTGCCAGCAGGACCGAAAGGGGTGGCAACGAGCAGTACTTC.

The chain couples TRBV7-9 to TRBJ1-2; possible D gene TRBD1, 5 bases. V was cut by 7 bases and J by 5 bases, with 14 bases left in between. CDR3 length: 13 amino acids. CDR1 and CDR2 from the germline V gene are SEHNR and FQNEAQ (reference sequence). The CDR3 spells CASTLEGTYGYTF. CDR3 sequence (DNA): TGTGCCAGCACTCTCGAGGGGACTTATGGCTACACCTTC.

The V call is TRBV19, the J call TRBJ2-7, with 7 bases matching TRBD1. The V segment lost 5 bases and the J segment 5 bases; nucleotides outside the gene matches: 9. CDR3 length: 14 amino acids. Germline loops: CDR1 LNHDA, CDR2 SQIVND (reference sequence). The CDR3 DNA reads as TGTGCCAGTAGTCGGACAGGTCGTGTTGACGAGCAGTACTTC. Translating it yields CASSRTGRVDEQYF.

A single count supports this clone. The gene calls are TRBV28 and TRBJ2-5; weak D call: TRBD1 (6 bases). This CDR3 is built from 16 residues. CDR1 is MDHEN and CDR2 is SYDVKM in the germline V gene. V lost 4 bases, J lost 1 base, and 16 bases lay in between. The CDR3 coding sequence is TGTGCCAGCAGTTCCCCGGGACATACTTCCCAAGAGACCCAGTACTTC. It is translated as CASSSPGHTSQETQYF.